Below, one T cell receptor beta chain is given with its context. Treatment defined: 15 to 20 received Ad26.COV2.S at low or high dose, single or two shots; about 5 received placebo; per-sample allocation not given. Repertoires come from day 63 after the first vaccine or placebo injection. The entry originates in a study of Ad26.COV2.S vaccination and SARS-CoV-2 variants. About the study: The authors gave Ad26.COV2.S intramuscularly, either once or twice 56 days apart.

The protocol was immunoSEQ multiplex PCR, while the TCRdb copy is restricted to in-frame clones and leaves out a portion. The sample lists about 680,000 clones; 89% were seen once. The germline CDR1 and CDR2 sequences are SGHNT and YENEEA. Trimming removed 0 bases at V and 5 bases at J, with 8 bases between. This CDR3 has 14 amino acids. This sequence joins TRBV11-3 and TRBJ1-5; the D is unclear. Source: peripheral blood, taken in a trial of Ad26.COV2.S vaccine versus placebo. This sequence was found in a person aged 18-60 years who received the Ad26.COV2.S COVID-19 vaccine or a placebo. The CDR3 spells CASSLDGGHQPQHF. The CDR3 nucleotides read TGTGCCAGCAGCTTAGACGGTGGCCATCAGCCCCAGCATTTT.